The clone carrying this TCR beta chain was recorded at least ten times. Its antigen is as yet unknown. The gene names here belong to mouse. The CDR3 end falls 4 residues outside the read, so it is completed with the germline J gene. Pooled cells of cutaneous lymph node origin were sorted on CD4, CD8alpha, NKG2D, NKG2ACE and other markers. This sample was taken from a study of CD8+ T cells in alopecia areata. Overall study context: Transfer of skin from roughly 6-12-month-old C3H/HeJ graft donors with spontaneous alopecia was made to roughly 7-11-week-old female C3H/HeJ mice.

Extracted RNA was reverse transcribed into cDNA, the sequencing template. Repertoires were generated with immunoSEQ multiplex PCR, while TCRdb's copy carries only in-frame clones and drops some. Observed in the sample are about 19,000 clones, none of them singletons. This CDR3 region has 17 residues. J was trimmed by 0 bases and V by 0 bases; bases with no gene match: 4. CDR1 and CDR2 from the germline V gene are NSQYPW and LRSPGD (reference sequence). Study results and limitations: Whereas mice showed it more clearly, TCR sharing across patients was murkier, possibly because of HLA. Sequenced scalp T cells also include alphabeta T cells resident in normal skin. Compared with normal scalp, lesional scalp had higher clonality and more expanded CD8+ clones.

Sequences were obtained from CD8+ T cells sorted from a lymph node. This TCR was recovered from a C3H/HeJ mouse with alopecia areata. This line is of MHC haplotype H2-k. The genes are TRBV1 and TRBJ2-3; 9 bases agree with TRBD1. CDR3 in amino acids: CTCSADPGQGSAETLYF. The CDR3 DNA, read in part, is TGCACCTGCAGTGCAGATCCGGGACAGGGTAGTGCAGAA.